This TCR beta chain came from a study of T cell clones after liver transplantation. Study background: Post-transplant blood was tracked for graft-donor-reactive T cell clones identified in a pre-transplant mixed lymphocyte reaction.

The length of the CDR3 is 14 residues. The trim removed 4 bases at V and 4 bases at J, leaving 3 bases unmatched. Germline lookup yields CDR1 MNHEY and CDR2 SVGAGI. Study-level results: A significant post-transplant drop in circulating graft-donor-reactive CD4 TCRbeta sequences occurred in most of the 8 subjects. A larger donor-reactive than third-party decline suggested partial antigen-specific deletion. In a couple of subjects, few donor cells limited the measurable donor-reactive repertoire.

Comments on this clone: Its target is not known.

Generated by immunoSEQ multiplex PCR, the TCRdb table keeps only in-frame clones and is missing some. The table shows about 60,000 clones, with about two thirds occurring only once. The chain links TRBV6-5 to TRBJ2-5, with 10 bases matching TRBD1. This receptor was obtained from a human donor who received a liver transplant. The input for sequencing was CD4+ T cells from blood, taken before liver transplant. The CDR3 DNA reads as TGTGCCAGCAGTTCGGGACAGGGGATAGAGACCCAGTACTTC. Encoded protein: CASSSGQGIETQYF.